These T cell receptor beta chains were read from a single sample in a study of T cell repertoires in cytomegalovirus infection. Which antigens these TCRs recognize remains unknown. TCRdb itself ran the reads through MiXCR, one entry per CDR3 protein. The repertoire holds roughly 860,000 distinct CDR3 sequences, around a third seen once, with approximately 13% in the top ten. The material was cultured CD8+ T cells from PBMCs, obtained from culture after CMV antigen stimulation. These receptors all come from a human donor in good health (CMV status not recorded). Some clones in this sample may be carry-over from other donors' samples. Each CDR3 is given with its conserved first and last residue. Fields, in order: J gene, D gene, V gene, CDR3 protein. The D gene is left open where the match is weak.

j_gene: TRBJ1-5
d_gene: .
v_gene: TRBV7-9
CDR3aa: CASSLGGAVNQPQHF

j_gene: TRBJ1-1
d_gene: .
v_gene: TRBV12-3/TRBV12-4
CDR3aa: CASSLRGLQAEAFF

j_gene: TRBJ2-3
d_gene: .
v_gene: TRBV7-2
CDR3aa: CASSLAPTQYF

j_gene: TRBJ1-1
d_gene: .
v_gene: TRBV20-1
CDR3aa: CSARAGVTEAFF

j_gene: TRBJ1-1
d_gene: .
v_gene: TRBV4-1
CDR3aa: CASSQSLNTEAFF

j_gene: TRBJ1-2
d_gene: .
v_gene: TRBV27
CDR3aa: CASSRRGVGGYTF

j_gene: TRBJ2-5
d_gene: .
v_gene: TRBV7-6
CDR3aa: CASSLSSAQETQYF

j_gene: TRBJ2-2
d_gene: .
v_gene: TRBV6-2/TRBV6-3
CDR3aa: CASSYTSYTRPGELFF

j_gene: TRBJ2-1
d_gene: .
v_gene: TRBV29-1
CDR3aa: CSAEGLGVGNHYNEQFF

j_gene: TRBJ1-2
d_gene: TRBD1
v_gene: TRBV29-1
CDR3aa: CSVPQGEGYTF

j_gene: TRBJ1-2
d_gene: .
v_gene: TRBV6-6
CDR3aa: CASSHHRWANYGYTF

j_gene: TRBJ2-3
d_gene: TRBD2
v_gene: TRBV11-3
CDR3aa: CASSAGSGASGDSSTDTQYF

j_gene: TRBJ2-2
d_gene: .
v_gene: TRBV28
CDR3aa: CAFWGRVNTGELFF

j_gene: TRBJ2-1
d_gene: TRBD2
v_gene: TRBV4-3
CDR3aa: CASSQGVGGLSYNEQFF

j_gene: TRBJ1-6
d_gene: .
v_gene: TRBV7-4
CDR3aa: CASRGDDGNNSPLHF

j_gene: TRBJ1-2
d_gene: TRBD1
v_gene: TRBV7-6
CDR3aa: CASSSAGIGTGAGYTF

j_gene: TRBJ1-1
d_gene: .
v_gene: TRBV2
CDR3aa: CASTKGGRTEAFF

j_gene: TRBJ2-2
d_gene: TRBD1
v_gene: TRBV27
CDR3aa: CASSAGTGSTGELFF

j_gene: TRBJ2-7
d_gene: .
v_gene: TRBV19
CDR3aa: CATSPDEPYEQYF

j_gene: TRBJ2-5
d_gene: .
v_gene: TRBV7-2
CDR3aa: CASSTPRGRMLGTQYF

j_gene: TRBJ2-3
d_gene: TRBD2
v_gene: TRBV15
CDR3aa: CATSTPPGGGITDTQYF

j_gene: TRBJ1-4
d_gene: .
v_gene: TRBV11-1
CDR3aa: CASSLSVRSGTNEKLFF

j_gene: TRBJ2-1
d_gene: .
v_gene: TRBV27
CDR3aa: CATSSGGDGNEQFF

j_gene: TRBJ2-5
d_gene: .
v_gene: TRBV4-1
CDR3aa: CASSQDWVDGTQYF

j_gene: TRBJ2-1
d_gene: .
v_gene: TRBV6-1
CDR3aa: CASSGTVSYNEQFF

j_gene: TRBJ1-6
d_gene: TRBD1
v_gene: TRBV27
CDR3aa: CASRTGVSPLHF

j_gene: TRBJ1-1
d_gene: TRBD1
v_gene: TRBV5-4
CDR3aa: CASSIGTGGTEAFF

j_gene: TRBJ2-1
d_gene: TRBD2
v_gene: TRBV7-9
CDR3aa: CASSPTSGPLYNEQFF

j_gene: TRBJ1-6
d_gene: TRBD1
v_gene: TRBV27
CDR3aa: CASSLSQTGVKSPLHF

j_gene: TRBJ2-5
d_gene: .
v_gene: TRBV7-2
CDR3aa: CASSLEDTSRETQYF

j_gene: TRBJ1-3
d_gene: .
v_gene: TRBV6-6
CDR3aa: CASSTYPLNSGNTIYF

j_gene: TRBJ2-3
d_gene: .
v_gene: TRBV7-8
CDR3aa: CASSLVLREDTQYF

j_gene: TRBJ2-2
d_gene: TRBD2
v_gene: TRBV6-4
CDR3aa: CASSPAPGGATGELFF

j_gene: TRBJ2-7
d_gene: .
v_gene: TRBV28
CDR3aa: CASRSGPFPSYEQYF

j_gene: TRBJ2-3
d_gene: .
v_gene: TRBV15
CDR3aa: CATSRTRVDTQYF

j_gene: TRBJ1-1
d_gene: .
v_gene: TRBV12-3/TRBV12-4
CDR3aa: CASSLTDEAFF

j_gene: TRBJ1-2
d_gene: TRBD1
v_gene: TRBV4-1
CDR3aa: CASSQHPPGTGGEDYTF

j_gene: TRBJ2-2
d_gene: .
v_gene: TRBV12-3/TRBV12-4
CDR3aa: CASTDAGTGELFF

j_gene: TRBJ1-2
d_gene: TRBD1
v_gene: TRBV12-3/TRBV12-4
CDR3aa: CASSWTGPNYGYTF

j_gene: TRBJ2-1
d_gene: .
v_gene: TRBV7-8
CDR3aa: CVSSGGPDRNEQFF

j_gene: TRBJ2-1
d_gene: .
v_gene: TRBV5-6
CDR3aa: CASSLLGQFNEQFF

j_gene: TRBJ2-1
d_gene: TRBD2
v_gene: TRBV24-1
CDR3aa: CATTSGGYYNEQFF